Listed below are T cell receptor beta chains from one sample, sequenced in a study of blood T cell repertoires in COVID-19. Libraries were prepared by immunoSEQ multiplex PCR; TCRdb keeps only in-frame clonotypes and omits some of them. The sample includes under 500,000 clones, 87% seen only once; the top ten take under 2.5%. Input material: PBMCs or T cells enriched from blood (not recorded which). The receptors stem from a woman under 30 with acute COVID-19. Both conserved end residues are part of each CDR3. A D gene is named only where the DNA matches it firmly. Not all rows give a size; the values are once, few, many and, for expanded clones, a class.

TRBV30	TRBJ1-4	17	.	.	TGTGCCTGGAGTTATGGGCAGGGGAAAAAACGGGATGAAAAACTGTTTTTT	CAWSYGQGKKRDEKLFF
TRBV7-9	TRBJ2-7	14	TRBD2	.	TGTGCCAGCAGCTTAGATCTAGCGGCCCAAGAGCAGTACTTC	CASSLDLAAQEQYF
TRBV27	TRBJ2-7	13	.	.	TGTGCCAGCTGGAGGGTTGCGCTTGGAGAGCAGTACTTC	CASWRVALGEQYF
TRBV19	TRBJ1-2	16	.	.	TGTGCCAGTAGTATACTTCCAGGGACTTCTAACTATGGCTACACCTTC	CASSILPGTSNYGYTF
TRBV21-1	TRBJ1-3	20	.	.	TGTGCCAGCAGCAAAGATACAGGGCCCCAGGGCAAAGACTCTGGAAACACCATATATTTT	CASSKDTGPQGKDSGNTIYF
TRBV4-1	TRBJ1-3	16	.	.	TGCGCCAGCAGCCAAGCGCTGGACAGCTCTGGAAACACCATATATTTT	CASSQALDSSGNTIYF
TRBV14	TRBJ2-4	13	TRBD2	.	TGTGCCAGCAGACTAGCGGGGCAAAACATTCAGTACTTC	CASRLAGQNIQYF
TRBV29-1	TRBJ1-2	18	TRBD1	.	TGCAGCGTTGAATTGGGGACAGTCCGACAGAGGGGGATTTATGGCTACACCTTC	CSVELGTVRQRGIYGYTF
TRBV15	TRBJ2-3	13	TRBD2	.	TGTGCCACGGCCCTAGCGGCATCAGATACGCAGTATTTT	CATALAASDTQYF
TRBV7-9	TRBJ1-5	12	.	.	TGTGCCAGCAGCCCAGCTGGAGAGCCCCAGCATTTT	CASSPAGEPQHF
TRBV7-9	TRBJ1-5	14	.	once	TGTGCCAGCAGCTTATTGGAGGGGAATCAGCCCCAGCATTTT	CASSLLEGNQPQHF
TRBV3-1/TRBV3-2	TRBJ2-2	16	TRBD1	.	TGTGCCAGCAGCCTCCGGGACAGCAGCTACACCGGGGAGCTGTTTTTT	CASSLRDSSYTGELFF
TRBV29-1	TRBJ1-2	13	TRBD1	.	TGCAGCGTTGGGGGAAAGGGACAGCGCGGCTACACCTTC	CSVGGKGQRGYTF
TRBV5-4	TRBJ1-4	14	.	.	TGTGCCAGCAGCTTGCGCGCCCACGGGGAAAAACTGTTTTTT	CASSLRAHGEKLFF
TRBV6-5	TRBJ1-5	14	.	.	TGTGCCAGCAGTTACGGCAGGAAGAATCAGCCCCAGCATTTT	CASSYGRKNQPQHF
TRBV3-1/TRBV3-2	TRBJ1-2	14	.	once	TGTGCCAGCAGCCAAGAGAGCTATGAAAAAGGCTACACCTTC	CASSQESYEKGYTF
TRBV2	TRBJ1-2	15	.	.	TGTGCCAGCAGTGGGGGCAGGGGCGGAAACTATGGCTACACCTTC	CASSGGRGGNYGYTF
TRBV19	TRBJ1-5	14	.	.	TGTGCCACCGAGGAGGGAGGAGGCAATCAGCCCCAGCATTTT	CATEEGGGNQPQHF
TRBV7-9	TRBJ2-4	13	.	.	TGTGCCAGCAACACAGGGCGGATAAACATTCAGTACTTC	CASNTGRINIQYF
TRBV29-1	TRBJ1-2	13	TRBD1	.	TGCAGCGTTGAGGACAGGGGTAACTATGGCTACACCTTC	CSVEDRGNYGYTF
TRBV28	TRBJ1-5	16	TRBD1	.	TGTGCCAGCAGCCCACCGGGACAGAGATTTAATCAGCCCCAGCATTTT	CASSPPGQRFNQPQHF
TRBV6-2/TRBV6-3	TRBJ2-5	14	.	.	TGTGCCAGCAGTTACGGACTAAACCAAGAGACCCAGTACTTC	CASSYGLNQETQYF
TRBV30	TRBJ2-7	16	TRBD2	.	TGTGCCTGGAGCGCCTACGGGGGGGGAGTGTCCTACGAGCAGTACTTC	CAWSAYGGGVSYEQYF
TRBV2	TRBJ1-5	19	TRBD1	.	TGTGCCAGCAGGAAGGGGACAGGAGGCGCTAATTATAGCAATCAGCCCCAGCATTTT	CASRKGTGGANYSNQPQHF
TRBV24-1	TRBJ2-3	16	TRBD1	.	TGTGCCACCAGTGATCGCGGGACAGGGGACCCAGATACGCAGTATTTT	CATSDRGTGDPDTQYF
TRBV12-3/TRBV12-4	TRBJ2-2	10	.	.	TGTGCCAGCAAATCTGGGGAGCTGTTTTTT	CASKSGELFF
TRBV19	TRBJ1-2	14	TRBD1	.	TGTGCCAGTACAGGGGGAGCTTCTAACTATGGCTACACCTTC	CASTGGASNYGYTF
TRBV12-3/TRBV12-4	TRBJ2-7	13	TRBD1	once	TGTGCCAGCAGTTCCAGGGGGCTTAGCGAGCAGTACTTC	CASSSRGLSEQYF
TRBV18	TRBJ2-7	14	.	.	TGTGCCAGCTCACCATTGCGGGGCACCTACGAGCAGTACTTC	CASSPLRGTYEQYF
TRBV24-1	TRBJ1-2	13	.	.	TGTGCCACCAGCTTGGACAGTAACTATGGCTACACCTTC	CATSLDSNYGYTF
TRBV19	TRBJ1-5	13	.	few	TGTGCCAGTAGTGCGACAGCCCGTCAGCCCCAGCATTTT	CASSATARQPQHF
TRBV7-9	TRBJ1-6	15	.	.	TGTGCCAGCAGCTTAGCTCGTCAGGTTAATTCACCCCTCCACTTT	CASSLARQVNSPLHF
TRBV6-5	TRBJ1-1	15	.	.	TGTGCCAGCAGTTACTCGAAGCGGGGCGGCACTGAAGCTTTCTTT	CASSYSKRGGTEAFF
TRBV7-9	TRBJ2-2	16	.	.	TGTGCCAGCAGCGCCAAAACTAGATTTGGGACCGGGGAGCTGTTTTTT	CASSAKTRFGTGELFF
TRBV6-5	TRBJ1-4	13	TRBD1	.	TGTGCCAGCAGGTTGCAGGGGGACGGAAAACTGTTTTTT	CASRLQGDGKLFF
TRBV7-9	TRBJ1-1	15	TRBD1	once	TGTGCCAGCAGCCCCCGGGACAGGGATCGTACTGAAGCTTTCTTT	CASSPRDRDRTEAFF
TRBV27	TRBJ1-5	17	.	.	TGTGCCAGCAGTTTCTGGCCATTTGGGCAGGTCAATCAGCCCCAGCATTTT	CASSFWPFGQVNQPQHF
TRBV9	TRBJ2-7	15	.	.	TGTGCCAGCAGCGTAGGGGTGGGCCCCGCATACGAGCAGTACTTC	CASSVGVGPAYEQYF
TRBV4-2	TRBJ1-2	16	.	.	TGTGCCAGCAGCCCGGAAGGAGACAGGCTAAACTATGGCTACACCTTC	CASSPEGDRLNYGYTF
TRBV24-1	TRBJ1-5	17	TRBD1	.	TGTGCCACCAGTGACCCCCGGTCCAGGGGGCGAAATCAGCCCCAGCATTTT	CATSDPRSRGRNQPQHF
TRBV10-3	TRBJ2-1	14	TRBD2	.	TGTGCCATCCAGACTAGCGGGAGGGAAAATGAGCAGTTCTTC	CAIQTSGRENEQFF
TRBV4-2	TRBJ1-3	15	TRBD1	.	TGTGCCAGCAGCCAAGATAAGGGACAGGGAAACACCATATATTTT	CASSQDKGQGNTIYF
TRBV7-2	TRBJ2-7	14	TRBD1	.	TGTGCCAGCAGCTGGGGACAGGGTGAGGGCGAGCAGTACTTC	CASSWGQGEGEQYF
TRBV5-8	TRBJ1-5	16	.	once	TGTGCCAGCAGCTTGGCCCGGGGGGCGTACAATCAGCCCCAGCATTTT	CASSLARGAYNQPQHF
TRBV3-1/TRBV3-2	TRBJ1-2	13	TRBD1	.	TGTGCCAGCAGCCTGGGACAGGGGGAAGGCTACACCTTC	CASSLGQGEGYTF
TRBV18	TRBJ1-1	14	.	once	TGTGCCAGCTCACCTACAGGCCCGAACACTGAAGCTTTCTTT	CASSPTGPNTEAFF
TRBV7-2	TRBJ2-3	18	TRBD2	.	TGTGCCAGCAGCTCACCACCCTCGTTAGCGGGACGATCGGATACGCAGTATTTT	CASSSPPSLAGRSDTQYF
TRBV27	TRBJ2-1	15	TRBD2	.	TGTGCCAGCAGTCCCACGGCACTAGCGGTCAATGAGCAGTTCTTC	CASSPTALAVNEQFF
TRBV15	TRBJ2-1	20	TRBD2	.	TGTGCCACCAGCAGAGATCGGCGGGTAGCGGGAGGTTCTCGATACAATGAGCAGTTCTTC	CATSRDRRVAGGSRYNEQFF
TRBV27	TRBJ1-2	14	.	.	TGTGCCAGCGGCCAGGGTAGTGTCGACTATGGCTACACCTTC	CASGQGSVDYGYTF
TRBV28	TRBJ1-4	17	.	once	TGTGCCAGCAGTTTAAGTTGGCAGGGGCGATCAAATGAAAAACTGTTTTTT	CASSLSWQGRSNEKLFF
TRBV18	TRBJ2-2	16	TRBD1	once	TGTGCCAGCTCACCATTTTCGACAGGGGGCCCCGGGGAGCTGTTTTTT	CASSPFSTGGPGELFF
TRBV29-1	TRBJ1-2	14	.	.	TGCAGCGTTGCCCAACCCGGGGGTAACTATGGCTACACCTTC	CSVAQPGGNYGYTF